This T cell receptor (beta chain) was recovered during a study of early T cells in non-severe SARS-CoV-2 infection. As for the study in general: Sequenced bulk RNA came from whole blood that was unsorted, and chains were unpaired. Findings of the study overall: VDJdb-based matching was biased toward anti-spike CD8 responses and missed private and CD4 specificities.

The table lists this clonotype with many counts. As yet, its antigen is unknown. Tagging with unique molecular identifiers was applied to individual cDNA molecules. TCRdb re-called the 5' RACE reads through MiXCR, storing one row per CDR3 protein. Altogether 25,000 to 30,000 distinct CDR3 sequences are present, roughly 4.3% being singletons, with the ten largest covering about 5.7%. This CDR3 region has 15 residues. Between the trimmed V and J ends, which lost 3 bases and 1 base, there was a span of 10 bases. From germline, CDR1 is LGHDT and CDR2 YNNKEL (reference sequence). V and J are TRBV3-1 and TRBJ2-1, with unresolved D. This clonotype originated in an adult who was a healthcare worker with PCR-confirmed SARS-CoV-2 infection or an uninfected control (not recorded which). The specimen was whole blood. CDR3 DNA sequence: TGTGCCAGCAGCCACGGTTGGCTTTCCTACAATGAGCAGTTCTTC. Residues: CASSHGWLSYNEQFF.